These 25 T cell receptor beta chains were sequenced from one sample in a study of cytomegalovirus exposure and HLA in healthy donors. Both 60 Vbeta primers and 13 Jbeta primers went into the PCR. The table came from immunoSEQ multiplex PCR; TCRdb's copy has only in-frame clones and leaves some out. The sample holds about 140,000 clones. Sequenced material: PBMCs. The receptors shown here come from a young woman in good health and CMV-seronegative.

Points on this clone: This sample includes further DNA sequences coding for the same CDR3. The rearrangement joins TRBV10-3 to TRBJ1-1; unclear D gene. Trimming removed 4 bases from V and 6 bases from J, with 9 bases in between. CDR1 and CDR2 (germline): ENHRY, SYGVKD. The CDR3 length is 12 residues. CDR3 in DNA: TGTGCCATCAGTGGAGGGCAAGCTGAAGCTTTCTTT. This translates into CAISGGQAEAFF.

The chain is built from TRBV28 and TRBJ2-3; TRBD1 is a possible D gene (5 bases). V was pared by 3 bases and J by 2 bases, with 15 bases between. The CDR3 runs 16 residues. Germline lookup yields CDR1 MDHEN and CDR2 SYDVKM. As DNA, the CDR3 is TGTGCCAGCAGTTTCGGCGCAGGGCTGTCCACAGATACGCAGTATTTT. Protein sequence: CASSFGAGLSTDTQYF.

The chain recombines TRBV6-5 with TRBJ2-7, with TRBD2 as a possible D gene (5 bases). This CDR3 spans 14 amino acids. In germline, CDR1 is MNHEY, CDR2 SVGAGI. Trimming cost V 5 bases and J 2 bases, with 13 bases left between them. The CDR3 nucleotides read TGTGCCAGCAGTCTCTTCCGAGGGACCTACGAGCAGTACTTC. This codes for CASSLFRGTYEQYF.

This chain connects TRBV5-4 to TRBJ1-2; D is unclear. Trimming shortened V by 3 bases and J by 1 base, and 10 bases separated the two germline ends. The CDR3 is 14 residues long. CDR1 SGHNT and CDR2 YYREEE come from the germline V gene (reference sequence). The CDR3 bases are TGTGCCAGCAGCTCATCAGTCAATAACTATGGCTACACCTTC. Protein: CASSSSVNNYGYTF.

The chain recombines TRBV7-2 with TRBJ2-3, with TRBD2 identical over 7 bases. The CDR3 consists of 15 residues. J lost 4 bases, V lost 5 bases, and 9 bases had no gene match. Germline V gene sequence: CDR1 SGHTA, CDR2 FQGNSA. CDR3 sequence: CASSLREGVADTQYF. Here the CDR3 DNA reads TGTGCCAGCAGCCTCAGGGAGGGAGTAGCAGATACGCAGTATTTT.

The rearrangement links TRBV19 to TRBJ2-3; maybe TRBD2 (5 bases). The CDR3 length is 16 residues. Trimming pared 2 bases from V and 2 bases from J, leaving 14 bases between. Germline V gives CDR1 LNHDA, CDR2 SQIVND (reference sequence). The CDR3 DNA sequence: TGTGCCAGTAGTATATTTTCGGACTCATTCACAGATACGCAGTATTTT. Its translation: CASSIFSDSFTDTQYF.

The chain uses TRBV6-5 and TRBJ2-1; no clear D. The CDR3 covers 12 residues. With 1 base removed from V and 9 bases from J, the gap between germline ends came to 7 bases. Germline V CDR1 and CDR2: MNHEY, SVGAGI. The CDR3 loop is CASSYYGGEQFF. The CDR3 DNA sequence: TGTGCCAGCAGTTACTACGGCGGTGAGCAGTTCTTC.

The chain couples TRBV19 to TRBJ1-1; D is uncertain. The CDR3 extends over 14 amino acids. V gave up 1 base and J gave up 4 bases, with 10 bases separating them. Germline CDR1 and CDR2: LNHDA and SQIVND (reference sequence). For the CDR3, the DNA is TGTGCCAGTAGTATAGTTGCGGGGTTCACTGAAGCTTTCTTT. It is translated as CASSIVAGFTEAFF. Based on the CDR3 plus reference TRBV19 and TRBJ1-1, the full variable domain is DGGITQSPKYLFRKEGQNVTLSCEQNLNHDAMYWYRQDPGQGLRLIYYSQIVNDFQKGDIAEGYSVSREKKESFPLTVTSAQKNPTAFYLCASSIVAGFTEAFFGQGTRLTVV.

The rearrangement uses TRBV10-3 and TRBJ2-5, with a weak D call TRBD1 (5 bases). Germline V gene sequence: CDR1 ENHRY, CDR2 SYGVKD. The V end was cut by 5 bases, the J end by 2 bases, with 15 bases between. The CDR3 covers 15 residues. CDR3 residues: CAISSSKGVQETQYF. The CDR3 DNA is TGTGCCATCAGTTCCTCAAAAGGGGTGCAAGAGACCCAGTACTTC.

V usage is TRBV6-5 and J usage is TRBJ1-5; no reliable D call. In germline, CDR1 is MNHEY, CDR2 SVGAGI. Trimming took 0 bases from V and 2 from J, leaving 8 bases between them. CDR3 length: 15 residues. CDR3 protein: CASSYSFPGNQPQHF. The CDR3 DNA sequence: TGTGCCAGCAGTTACTCCTTTCCTGGCAATCAGCCCCAGCATTTT.

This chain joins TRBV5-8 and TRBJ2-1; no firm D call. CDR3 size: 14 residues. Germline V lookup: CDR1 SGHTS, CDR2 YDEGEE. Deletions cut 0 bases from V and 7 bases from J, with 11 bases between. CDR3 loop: CASSLVGSRNEQFF. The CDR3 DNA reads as TGTGCCAGCAGCTTGGTTGGTTCCCGGAATGAGCAGTTCTTC.

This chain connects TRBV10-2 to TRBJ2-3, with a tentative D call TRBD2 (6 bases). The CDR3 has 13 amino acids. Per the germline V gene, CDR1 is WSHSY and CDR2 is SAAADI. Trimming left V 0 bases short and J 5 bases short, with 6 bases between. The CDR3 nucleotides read TGCGCCAGCAGTGAGTCGGGGGGAGATACGCAGTATTTT. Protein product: CASSESGGDTQYF.

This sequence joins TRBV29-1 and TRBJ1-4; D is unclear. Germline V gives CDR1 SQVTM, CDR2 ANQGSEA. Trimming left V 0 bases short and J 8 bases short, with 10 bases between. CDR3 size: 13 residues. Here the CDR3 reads CSVEDKAREKLFF. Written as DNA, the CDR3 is TGCAGCGTTGAAGATAAGGCGCGGGAAAAACTGTTTTTT.

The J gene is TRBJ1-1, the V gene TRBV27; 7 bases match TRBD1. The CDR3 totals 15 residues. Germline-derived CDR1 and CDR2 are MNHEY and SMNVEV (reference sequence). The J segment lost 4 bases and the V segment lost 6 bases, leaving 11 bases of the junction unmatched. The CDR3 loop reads CASSPRRGPGTEAFF. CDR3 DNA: TGTGCCAGCAGCCCCAGAAGGGGGCCGGGCACTGAAGCTTTCTTT.

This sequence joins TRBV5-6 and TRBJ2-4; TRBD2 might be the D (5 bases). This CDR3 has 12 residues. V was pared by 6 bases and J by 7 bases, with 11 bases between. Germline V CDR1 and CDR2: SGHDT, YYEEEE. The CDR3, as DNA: TGTGCCAGCATCGGGATGGAGAACATTCAGTACTTC. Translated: CASIGMENIQYF.

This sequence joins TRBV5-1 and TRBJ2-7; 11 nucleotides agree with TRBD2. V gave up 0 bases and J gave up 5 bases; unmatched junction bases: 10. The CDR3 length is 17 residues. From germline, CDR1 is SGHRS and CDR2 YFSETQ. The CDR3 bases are TGCGCCAGCAGCTTGGGTTTCTTAGCGGGAGGGCCGAACGAGCAGTACTTC. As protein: CASSLGFLAGGPNEQYF.

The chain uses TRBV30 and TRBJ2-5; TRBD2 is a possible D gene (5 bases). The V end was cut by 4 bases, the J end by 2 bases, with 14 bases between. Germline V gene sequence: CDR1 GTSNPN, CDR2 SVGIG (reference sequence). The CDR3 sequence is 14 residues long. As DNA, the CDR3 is TGTGCCTGGATGAAGGGAGTTCGGCAAGAGACCCAGTACTTC. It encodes CAWMKGVRQETQYF. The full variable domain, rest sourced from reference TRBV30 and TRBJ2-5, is SQTIHQWPATLVQPVGSPLSLECTVEGTSNPNLYWYRQAAGRGLQLLFYSVGIGQISSEVPQNLSASRPQDRQFILSSKKLLLSDSGFYLCAWMKGVRQETQYFGPGTRLLVL.

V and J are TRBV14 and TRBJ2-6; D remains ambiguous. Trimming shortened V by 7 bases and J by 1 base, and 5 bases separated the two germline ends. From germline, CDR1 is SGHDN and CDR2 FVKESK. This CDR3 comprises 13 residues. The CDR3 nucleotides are TGTGCCAGCAAGCCATCTGGGGCCAACGTCCTGACTTTC. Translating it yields CASKPSGANVLTF.

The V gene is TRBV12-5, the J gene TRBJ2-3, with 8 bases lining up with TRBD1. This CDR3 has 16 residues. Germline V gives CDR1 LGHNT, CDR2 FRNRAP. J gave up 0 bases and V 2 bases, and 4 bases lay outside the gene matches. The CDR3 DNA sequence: TGTGCTAGTGGTTTGCGCAGGGGGCTTAGCACAGATACGCAGTATTTT. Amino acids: CASGLRRGLSTDTQYF.

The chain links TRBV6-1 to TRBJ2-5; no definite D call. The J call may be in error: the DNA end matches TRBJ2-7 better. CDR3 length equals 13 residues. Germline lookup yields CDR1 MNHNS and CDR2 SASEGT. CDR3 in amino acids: CASSGIYRSEQYF. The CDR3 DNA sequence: TGTGCCAGCAGTGGAATTTATAGGAGCGAGCAGTACTTC.

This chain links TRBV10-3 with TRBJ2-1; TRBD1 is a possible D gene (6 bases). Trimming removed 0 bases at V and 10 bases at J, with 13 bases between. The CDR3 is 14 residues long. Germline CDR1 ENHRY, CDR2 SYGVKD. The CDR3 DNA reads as TGTGCCATCAGTGAGTCGATCTTGGGACACGAGCAGTTCTTC. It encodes CAISESILGHEQFF.

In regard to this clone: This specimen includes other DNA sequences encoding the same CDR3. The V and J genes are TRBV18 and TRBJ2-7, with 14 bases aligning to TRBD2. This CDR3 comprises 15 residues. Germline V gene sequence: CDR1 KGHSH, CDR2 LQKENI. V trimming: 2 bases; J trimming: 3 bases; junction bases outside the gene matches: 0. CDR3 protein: CASSPGTSGSYEQYV. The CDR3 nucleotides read TGTGCCAGCTCACCAGGGACTAGCGGGAGCTACGAGCAGTACGTC.

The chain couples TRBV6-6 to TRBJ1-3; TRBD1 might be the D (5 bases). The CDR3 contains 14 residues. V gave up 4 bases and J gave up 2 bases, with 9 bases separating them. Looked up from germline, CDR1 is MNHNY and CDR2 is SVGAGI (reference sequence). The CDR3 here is CASSLTVTGNTIYF. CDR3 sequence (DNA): TGTGCCAGCAGTTTGACAGTAACTGGAAACACCATATATTTT.

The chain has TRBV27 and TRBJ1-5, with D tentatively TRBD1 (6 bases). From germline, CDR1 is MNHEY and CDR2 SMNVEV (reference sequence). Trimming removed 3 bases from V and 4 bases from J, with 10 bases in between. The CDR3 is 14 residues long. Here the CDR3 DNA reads TGTGCCAGCAGTTTCTTGGGGGCGAATCAGCCCCAGCATTTT. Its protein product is CASSFLGANQPQHF.

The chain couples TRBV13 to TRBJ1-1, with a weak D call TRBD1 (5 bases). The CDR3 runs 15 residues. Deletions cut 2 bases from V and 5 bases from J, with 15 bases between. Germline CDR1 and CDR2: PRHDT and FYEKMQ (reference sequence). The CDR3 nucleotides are TGTGCCAGCAGCTTAAGGGCAGGGCCTCGAACTGAAGCTTTCTTT. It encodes CASSLRAGPRTEAFF. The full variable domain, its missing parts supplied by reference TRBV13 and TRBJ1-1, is AAGVIQSPRHLIKEKRETATLKCYPIPRHDTVYWYQQGPGQDPQFLISFYEKMQSDKGSIPDRFSAQQFSDYHSELNMSSLELGDSALYFCASSLRAGPRTEAFFGQGTRLTVV.